Listed below are T cell receptor beta chains from one sample, sequenced in a study of cytomegalovirus exposure and HLA in healthy donors. Clones were sequenced by immunoSEQ multiplex PCR, and TCRdb holds only the in-frame ones, with some missing. The table shows 240,000 or so clones, with around 87% occurring only once. Sequenced input: PBMCs. Receptors were obtained from a woman aged 30 to 39 in good health and CMV-seropositive. Each CDR3 is given without its conserved first and last residue.

v_call,j_call,cdr3_aa
TRBV18,TRBJ1-2,ASSPDRTTGYGYT
TRBV19,TRBJ1-5,ASSTPGTMSQPQH
TRBV27,TRBJ1-1,ASRWGGRTEAF
TRBV11-2,TRBJ2-2,ASSFEFGTVRSPGELF
TRBV5-1,TRBJ2-1,ASSQTTTGIEQF
TRBV7-9,TRBJ1-5,ASSLARGQGVNNQPQH
TRBV5-6,TRBJ1-2,ASSWDRVNYGYT
TRBV30,TRBJ2-7,AWSAFFSGEQY
TRBV5-1,TRBJ2-7,ASSLDGGYEQY
TRBV27,TRBJ2-5,ASSFSRGDWETQY
TRBV11-3,TRBJ2-7,ASSRSSYEQY
TRBV28,TRBJ1-1,ASSLRQGAF
TRBV7-6,TRBJ1-3,ASSYRDTPGNTIY
TRBV18,TRBJ1-5,ASSPEGGQPQH
TRBV5-6,TRBJ2-1,ASSLRLAGDNEQF
TRBV19,TRBJ1-5,ASSIGAQGNQPQH
TRBV27,TRBJ2-7,AIKVMEDAPYEQY
TRBV30,TRBJ2-1,AWRPSGRIHNEQF
TRBV11-2,TRBJ2-7,ASGVGGSFDEQY
TRBV6-5,TRBJ2-3,ASSSYGRDTDTQY
TRBV28,TRBJ1-2,ASSAPGTDKTYGYT
TRBV7-9,TRBJ2-4,ASSVPSQGGAKNIQY
TRBV30,TRBJ2-7,AWRQGLHYEQY
TRBV2,TRBJ1-1,ASSSGSWNTEAF
TRBV15,TRBJ2-3,ATSRDPRDTQY
TRBV5-6,TRBJ2-5,ASSLVGLAGEGGTQY
TRBV18,TRBJ2-2,ASSPSLAGVSPGELF
TRBV27,TRBJ2-5,ASSFGREVGLY
TRBV7-9,TRBJ1-1,ASSPTGGGTEAF
TRBV6-5,TRBJ2-3,ASGRERFTQY
TRBV9,TRBJ2-1,ASSISPGLAGGRDNEQF
TRBV4-2,TRBJ2-7,ASSQDLPQGAMQY
TRBV6-1,TRBJ2-1,ASSEGLAGVVSYNEQF
TRBV5-1,TRBJ1-4,ASGEQGTNEKLF
TRBV19,TRBJ1-5,ASSIQDNQPQH
TRBV25-1,TRBJ2-1,ASSGVAGGLVNEQF
TRBV28,TRBJ2-7,ASSLHLLAGGGGSYEQY
TRBV10-3,TRBJ2-7,AVGDIYEQY
TRBV5-1,TRBJ2-5,ASSLSGRETQY
TRBV15,TRBJ1-5,ATSRDKSGGNQPQH
TRBV5-1,TRBJ2-7,ASSLETGTSYEQY
TRBV5-1,TRBJ2-6,ASRTGGSSGANVLT
TRBV28,TRBJ2-7,ATTRTGHYEQY
TRBV4-1,TRBJ2-7,ASSQVDGIYEQY
TRBV28,TRBJ2-4,ASTGDRGVAKNIQY
TRBV11-2,TRBJ1-4,ASSGAANINEKLF
TRBV21-1,TRBJ2-7,ASSKYAGSSIYEQY